Each of the 27 T cell receptor beta chains below was sequenced from the same sample in a study of T cell responses to AZD1222 COVID-19 vaccine (dated by TCRdb to the early 2020s). Explained via the paper, the time point label denotes: about 28 days (+/-7) after the second vaccine dose. Library preparation used the immunoSEQ multiplex PCR assay. Drawn from immuneACCESS, this table holds only the in-frame rearrangements with V and J called that TCRdb kept. Clones are partly lost; checked studies trace under half to an unresolved V gene and leave the rest unexplained. This sample has fewer than 200,000 clones in its table, and 85% to 90% of those were observed once. The ten largest clones add up to around 4.5% of the sample. The sequencing used peripheral blood, collected 28 days after the second AZD1222 dose. The origin of the receptors is an adult who received the AZD1222 COVID-19 vaccine.

CDR3 region: CASSPQGGEDTEAFF. The CDR3 bases are TGTGCCAGCAGCCCCCAAGGGGGGGAGGACACTGAAGCTTTCTTT. The chain joins TRBV7-9 to TRBJ1-1; D is possibly TRBD1 (6 bases). V was clipped by 5 bases and J by 3 bases, with 16 bases between them. Germline lookup yields CDR1 SEHNR and CDR2 FQNEAQ (reference sequence). The CDR3 spans 15 residues.

The rearrangement uses TRBV4-1 and TRBJ2-1; no clear D gene. The length of the CDR3 is 13 residues. Looked up from germline, CDR1 is MGHRA and CDR2 is YSYEKL. V lost 3 bases to trimming and J lost 4 bases, with 7 bases between them. The DNA of the CDR3 is TGCGCCAGCAGCCATGTCAAATACAATGAGCAGTTCTTC. Translation: CASSHVKYNEQFF.

This chain connects TRBV27 to TRBJ1-2; D is ambiguous. Trimming took 4 bases from V and 1 from J, leaving 7 bases between them. The germline gives CDR1 MNHEY, CDR2 SMNVEV (reference sequence). The CDR3 contains 13 residues. In nucleotides, the CDR3 is TGTGCCAGCAGTTCTGACGGTAACTATGGCTACACCTTC. It codes for CASSSDGNYGYTF.

This clone came up once. The rearrangement joins TRBV18 to TRBJ1-2; D is uncertain. The CDR3 has 15 amino acids. Germline V gene data show CDR1 as KGHSH and CDR2 as LQKENI. Trimming stripped 2 bases from V and 8 bases from J, with 18 bases between. The CDR3 here is CASSPGPGDALGYTF. CDR3 nucleotides: TGTGCCAGCTCACCAGGCCCCGGGGATGCTTTAGGCTACACCTTC.

The chain has TRBV4-2 and TRBJ1-1; no definite D call. Trimming took 1 base from V and 4 from J, leaving 10 bases between them. This CDR3 is built from 14 residues. Germline assignment: CDR1 LGHNA and CDR2 YNFKEQ. This chain's CDR3 is CASSQGGEGTEAFF. CDR3 coding DNA: TGTGCCAGCAGCCAAGGGGGAGAGGGCACTGAAGCTTTCTTT.

This clone showed up just once. The chain joins TRBV19 to TRBJ1-1; D may be TRBD1 (6 bases). The CDR3 covers 15 residues. CDR1 is LNHDA, CDR2 SQIVND, per germline (reference sequence). Between the trimmed V and J ends, which lost 0 bases and 6 bases, there was a span of 14 bases. CDR3 protein: CASSIEGRGSAEAFF. The DNA for the CDR3 is TGTGCCAGTAGTATAGAGGGCAGGGGAAGCGCTGAAGCTTTCTTT.

The gene calls are TRBV7-8 and TRBJ1-6; D possibly corresponds to TRBD1 (6 bases). This CDR3 is built from 16 residues. Per germline, CDR1 SGHVS and CDR2 FQNEAQ. Trimming stripped 0 bases from V and 8 bases from J, with 14 bases between. The CDR3 region has the DNA TGTGCCAGCAGCTTAGCGAGGGGGGGGCGTTATTCACCCCTCCACTTT. The encoded protein is CASSLARGGRYSPLHF.

V is TRBV11-2 and J is TRBJ1-3; D is unresolved. The CDR3 contains 15 residues. The ends were cut back, 6 bases at V and 0 bases at J, with 12 bases in the middle. Germline lookup yields CDR1 SGHAT and CDR2 FQNNGV. The CDR3 nucleotides are TGTGCCAGCAGAATAATGGGAGTCTCTGGAAACACCATATATTTT. As protein: CASRIMGVSGNTIYF.

The rearrangement uses TRBV27 and TRBJ1-6, with D perhaps TRBD1 (6 bases). This CDR3 comprises 12 residues. Per germline, CDR1 MNHEY and CDR2 SMNVEV (reference sequence). The V and J ends lost 7 bases and 10 bases respectively, with 11 bases between them. This CDR3 is CASKGVGSPLHF. The CDR3 DNA reads as TGTGCCAGCAAGGGGGTTGGGTCACCCCTCCACTTT.

CDR3: CSVEEGVNTEAFF. CDR3 in DNA: TGCAGCGTTGAAGAGGGGGTGAACACTGAAGCTTTCTTT. The rearrangement uses TRBV29-1 and TRBJ1-1; tentative D call: TRBD1 (5 bases). V lost 0 bases to trimming and J lost 0 bases, with 5 bases between them. Germline-derived CDR1 and CDR2 are SQVTM and ANQGSEA. CDR3 length: 13 amino acids.

The rearrangement uses TRBV18 and TRBJ2-3; no firm D call. The length of the CDR3 is 16 residues. Germline CDR1 KGHSH, CDR2 LQKENI. The V end lost 5 bases, the J end lost 0 bases, and 15 bases lay between the germline ends. Written as DNA, the CDR3 is TGTGCCAGCTCAACCTACAGATATACTAGCACAGATACGCAGTATTTT. Translating it yields CASSTYRYTSTDTQYF.

The chain employs TRBV27 and TRBJ2-7, with D unclear. Trimming removed 3 bases at V and 1 base at J, with 10 bases between. CDR1 and CDR2 (germline): MNHEY, SMNVEV (reference sequence). The CDR3 totals 14 residues. CDR3 sequence reads: CASSFGRHSYEQYF. Written as DNA, the CDR3 is TGTGCCAGCAGTTTCGGGCGTCATTCCTACGAGCAGTACTTC.

In regard to this clone: A junction end diverges from the germline sequence, so it may reflect a read error. The CDR3 coding sequence is TGTGCCAGCAGCGTAGAGCGGGGGTCCTTCAATGAGCAGTTCTTC. Its protein product is CASSVERGSFNEQFF. V and J are TRBV9 and TRBJ2-1, with 8 bases aligning to TRBD2. CDR3 length: 15 residues. The germline V gene has CDR1 SGDLS and CDR2 YYNGEE. Based on the CDR3 plus reference TRBV9 and TRBJ2-1, the full variable domain is DSGVTQTPKHLITATGQRVTLRCSPRSGDLSVYWYQQSLDQGLQFLIQYYNGEERAKGNILERFSAQQFPDLHSELNLSSLELGDSALYFCASSVERGSFNEQFFGPGTRLTVL.

The count of this clone is one. The chain joins TRBV9 to TRBJ2-3, with D perhaps matching TRBD1 (6 bases). The CDR3 has 16 residues. Germline CDR1 reads SGDLS; CDR2 reads YYNGEE. The V end was cut by 0 bases, the J end by 5 bases, with 16 bases between. CDR3 protein: CASSVVITGSEDTQYF. DNA for the CDR3: TGTGCCAGCAGCGTAGTAATAACAGGGTCAGAAGATACGCAGTATTTT.

The V and J genes are TRBV12-5 and TRBJ1-5, with a possible D match to TRBD1 (6 bases). The CDR3 spans 16 residues. Germline values: CDR1 LGHNT, CDR2 FRNRAP. V dropped 6 bases and J dropped 2 bases, with 17 bases sitting between them. For the CDR3, the DNA is TGTGCTAGTGGCGAAAGGGGGGCTTGGGGCAATCAGCCCCAGCATTTT. This translates into CASGERGAWGNQPQHF.

The chain uses TRBV6-1 and TRBJ1-5; D perhaps matches TRBD1 (5 bases). Trimming took off 7 bases at V and 4 bases at J, with 23 bases between the two ends. The CDR3 consists of 17 residues. CDR1 MNHNS and CDR2 SASEGT come from the germline V gene. CDR3 bases: TGTGCCAGCACTGAGGGCATGTTGGGGGTTTGGAATCAGCCCCAGCATTTT. Residues: CASTEGMLGVWNQPQHF.

The chain has TRBV19 and TRBJ2-2, with D perhaps TRBD2 (5 bases). Germline values: CDR1 LNHDA, CDR2 SQIVND (reference sequence). This CDR3 contains 15 residues. Trimming removed 2 bases from V and 8 bases from J, with 15 bases in between. For the CDR3, the DNA is TGTGCCAGTAGTATACCCCCGGGGTTCATGGGGGAGCTGTTTTTT. It encodes CASSIPPGFMGELFF.

This chain uses TRBV9 with TRBJ1-2; no firm D call. Germline CDR1 SGDLS, CDR2 YYNGEE. There are 12 residues in the CDR3. V lost 0 bases and J 8 bases, leaving 8 bases between the germline ends. The CDR3 region is CASSVGSGGYTF. Written as DNA, the CDR3 is TGTGCCAGCAGCGTAGGGAGTGGAGGCTACACCTTC.

The chain uses TRBV9 and TRBJ1-1; no clear D gene. The germline V gene encodes CDR1 SGDLS and CDR2 YYNGEE. This CDR3 contains 13 residues. Trimming pared 6 bases from V and 3 bases from J, leaving 12 bases between. CDR3 in amino acids: CASNHLGDTEAFF. The CDR3 region has the DNA TGTGCCAGCAACCACCTCGGTGACACTGAAGCTTTCTTT.

This chain joins TRBV14 and TRBJ1-1; weak D call: TRBD1 (6 bases). Germline assignment: CDR1 SGHDN and CDR2 FVKESK. The CDR3 covers 13 residues. V lost 1 base, J lost 10 bases, and 13 bases lay in between. The CDR3 DNA follows: TGTGCCAGCAGCCAAGTAACGACAGGAGGAGCTTTCTTT. This encodes CASSQVTTGGAFF.

The chain couples TRBV14 to TRBJ2-7; 9 bases match TRBD1. Unmatched junction bases numbered 16, after V lost 4 bases and J lost 3 bases. The CDR3 length is 18 residues. Germline loops: CDR1 SGHDN, CDR2 FVKESK. DNA of the CDR3: TGTGCCAGCAGCCCCCTCAGCCGGGACAGGGTGCGTTTCTACGAGCAGTACTTC. It codes for CASSPLSRDRVRFYEQYF.

The chain employs TRBV29-1 and TRBJ1-5; 10 nucleotides align to TRBD1. J gave up 5 bases and V 6 bases, and 4 bases lay outside the gene matches. The CDR3 runs to 13 residues. Germline V CDR1 and CDR2: SQVTM, ANQGSEA. The CDR3 loop reads CSVAGTGDQPQHF. The CDR3 region has the DNA TGCAGCGTAGCCGGGACAGGGGATCAGCCCCAGCATTTT.

This chain links TRBV6-5 with TRBJ1-3, with unresolved D. From germline, CDR1 is MNHEY and CDR2 SVGAGI. Trimming cost V 4 bases and J 0 bases, with 7 bases left between them. The CDR3 extends over 14 amino acids. The CDR3, as DNA: TGTGCCAGCAGTTCGAGGGACTCTGGAAACACCATATATTTT. Amino acid sequence: CASSSRDSGNTIYF.

This clone was detected only a few times. V gene TRBV7-8 combines with J gene TRBJ1-1; no clear D. Trimming took off 3 bases at V and 3 bases at J, with 8 bases between the two ends. CDR3 length: 13 amino acids. CDR1 is SGHVS, CDR2 FQNEAQ, per germline. The DNA of the CDR3 is TGTGCCAGCAGCTTTATCAGTTACACTGAAGCTTTCTTT. As protein: CASSFISYTEAFF.

This clone was observed a single time. The rearrangement uses TRBV7-2 and TRBJ2-5; a possible D gene is TRBD1 (5 bases). The CDR3 is made up of 15 amino acids. Trimming left V 2 bases short and J 2 bases short, with 12 bases between. Germline-derived CDR1 and CDR2 are SGHTA and FQGNSA. The DNA for the CDR3 is TGTGCCAGCAGCTTAAGTCCAGGGCCGCAAGAGACCCAGTACTTC. Encoded protein: CASSLSPGPQETQYF. Supplemented by reference TRBV7-2 and TRBJ2-5, the full variable domain reads GAGVSQSPSNKVTEKGKDVELRCDPISGHTALYWYRQSLGQGLEFLIYFQGNSAPDKSGLPSDRFSAERTGGSVSTLTIQRTQQEDSAVYLCASSLSPGPQETQYFGPGTRLLVL.

In DNA form, the CDR3 reads TGTGCCAGCAGTTTGGCAGGGGGCGCGCAACAGCCCCAGCATTTT. Protein sequence: CASSLAGGAQQPQHF. V is TRBV27 and J is TRBJ1-5; TRBD1 agrees at 8 bases. The V segment lost 3 bases and the J segment 7 bases; nucleotides outside the gene matches: 8. CDR3 size: 15 residues. The germline V gene encodes CDR1 MNHEY and CDR2 SMNVEV (reference sequence).

The chain uses TRBV4-1 and TRBJ2-1; D is tentatively TRBD1 or TRBD2 (5 bases each). CDR1 is MGHRA, CDR2 YSYEKL, per germline. V lost 1 base, J lost 7 bases, and 14 bases lay in between. The CDR3 is made up of 15 amino acids. The chain's CDR3 is CASSQAGTRMNEQFF. DNA for the CDR3: TGCGCCAGCAGCCAAGCGGGGACCCGAATGAATGAGCAGTTCTTC.